This T cell receptor (beta chain) was found in a study of blood T cell repertoires in COVID-19. Germline assignment: CDR1 SEHNR and CDR2 FQNEAQ (reference sequence). Deletions cut 3 bases from V and 2 bases from J, with 6 bases between. The CDR3 loop spans 13 amino acids. Participant reports of clinical history set cohort assignment. Repertoires were generated with immunoSEQ multiplex PCR, while TCRdb's copy carries only in-frame clones and drops some. The sample yields some 210,000 clones, 70% to 90% seen once. The receptor comes from a man aged 25-40 years with acute COVID-19. Sequencing input: PBMCs or T cells enriched from blood (not recorded which). This rearrangement joins TRBV7-9 to TRBJ2-3, with D unclear. CDR3 loop: CASSFGVTDTQYF. In nucleotides, the CDR3 is TGTGCCAGCAGCTTCGGAGTCACAGATACGCAGTATTTT.